This T cell receptor beta chain was retrieved from a study of blood T cell repertoires in COVID-19. The overall study: Donors in the United States, Italy and Spain gave samples during acute or convalescent COVID-19. T cells, B-cell-depleted T cells, or PBMCs supplied cDNA or gDNA.

Authors' methods: The authors estimated nucleated cell counts from reference gene primer amplification. The table came from immunoSEQ multiplex PCR; TCRdb's copy has only in-frame clones and leaves some out. V and J calls and clone size are copied from that table; D and trimming were computed from the DNA. The data hold 65,000 to 95,000 clones, with approximately 91% observed a single time. This clone occurred a few times. In Seattle, patients joined the study during active infection and were tracked longitudinally. Trimming at V came to 5 bases and at J to 3 bases, leaving 2 bases not matched to a gene. The CDR3 has 13 amino acids. CDR1 and CDR2 (germline): SNHLY, FYNNEI.

The V call is TRBV2, the J call TRBJ1-1; 8 bases agree with TRBD1. Sequencing input: peripheral blood. The receptor comes from a man aged 45-65 years with COVID-19, enrolled during active disease. For the CDR3, the DNA is TGTGCCAGCAGTACACAGGGGGACACTGAAGCTTTCTTT. Protein sequence: CASSTQGDTEAFF.